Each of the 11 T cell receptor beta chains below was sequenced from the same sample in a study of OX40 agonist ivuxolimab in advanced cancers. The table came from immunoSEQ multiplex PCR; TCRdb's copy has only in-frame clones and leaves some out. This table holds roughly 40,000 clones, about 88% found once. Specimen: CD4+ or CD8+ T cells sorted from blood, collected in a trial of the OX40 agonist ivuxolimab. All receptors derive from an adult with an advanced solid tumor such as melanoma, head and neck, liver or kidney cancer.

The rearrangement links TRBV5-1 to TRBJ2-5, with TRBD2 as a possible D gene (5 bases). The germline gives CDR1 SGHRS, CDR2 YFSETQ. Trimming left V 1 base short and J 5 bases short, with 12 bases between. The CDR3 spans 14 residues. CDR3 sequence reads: CASSLLVAGETQYF. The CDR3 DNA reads TGCGCCAGCAGCTTGTTGGTGGCGGGCGAGACCCAGTACTTC.

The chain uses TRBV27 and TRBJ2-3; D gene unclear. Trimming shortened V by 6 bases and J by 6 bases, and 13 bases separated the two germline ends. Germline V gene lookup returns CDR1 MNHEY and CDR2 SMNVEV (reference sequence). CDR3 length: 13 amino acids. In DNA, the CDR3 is TGTGCCAGCAGCTCCTCGGTATTGGATACGCAGTATTTT. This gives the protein CASSSSVLDTQYF.

In DNA, the CDR3 is TGTGCCAGCAGTGACGGCAGGGCAGGTCATGGCTACACCTTC. It translates to CASSDGRAGHGYTF. The chain uses TRBV6-1 and TRBJ1-2; D is perhaps TRBD1 (5 bases). The CDR3 is 14 residues long. V was shortened by 3 bases and J by 6 bases, with 14 bases between the two germline ends. Germline CDR1 and CDR2: MNHNS and SASEGT.

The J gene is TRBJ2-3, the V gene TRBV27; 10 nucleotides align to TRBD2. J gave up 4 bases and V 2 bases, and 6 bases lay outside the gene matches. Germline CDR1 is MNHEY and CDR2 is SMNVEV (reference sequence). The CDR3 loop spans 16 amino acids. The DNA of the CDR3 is TGTGCCAGCAGTTTAGGGAGCGGGGGGGCCCCAGATACGCAGTATTTT. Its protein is CASSLGSGGAPDTQYF.

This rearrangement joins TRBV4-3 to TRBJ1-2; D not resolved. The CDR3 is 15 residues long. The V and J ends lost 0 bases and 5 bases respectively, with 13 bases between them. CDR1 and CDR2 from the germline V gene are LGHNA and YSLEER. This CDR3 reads CASSQDSLAGYGYTF. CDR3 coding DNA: TGCGCCAGCAGCCAAGATTCTCTCGCGGGGTATGGCTACACCTTC.

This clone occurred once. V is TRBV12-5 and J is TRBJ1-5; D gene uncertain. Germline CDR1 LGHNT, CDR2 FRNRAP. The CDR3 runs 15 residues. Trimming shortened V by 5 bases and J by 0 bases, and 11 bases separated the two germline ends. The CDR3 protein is CASGPGGYSNQPQHF. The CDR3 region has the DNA TGTGCTAGTGGTCCCGGAGGGTATAGCAATCAGCCCCAGCATTTT.

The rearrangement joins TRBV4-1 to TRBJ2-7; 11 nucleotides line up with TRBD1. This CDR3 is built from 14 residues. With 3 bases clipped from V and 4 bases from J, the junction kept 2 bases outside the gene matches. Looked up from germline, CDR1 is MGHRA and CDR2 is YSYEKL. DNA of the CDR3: TGCGCCAGCAGCCAGGGACAGGGGGAGTACGAGCAGTACTTC. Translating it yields CASSQGQGEYEQYF.

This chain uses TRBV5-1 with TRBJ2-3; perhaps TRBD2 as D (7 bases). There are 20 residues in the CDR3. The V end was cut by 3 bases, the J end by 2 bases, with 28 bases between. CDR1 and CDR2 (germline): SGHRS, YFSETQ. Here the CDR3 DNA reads TGCGCCAGCAGCTATTCGGGGTTCAATACGGGGCGGGGGCCCACAGATACGCAGTATTTT. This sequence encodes CASSYSGFNTGRGPTDTQYF.

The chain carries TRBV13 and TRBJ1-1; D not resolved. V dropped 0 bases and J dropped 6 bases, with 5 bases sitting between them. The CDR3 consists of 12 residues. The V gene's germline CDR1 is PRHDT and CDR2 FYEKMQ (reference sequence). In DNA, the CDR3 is TGTGCCAGCAGCTTAGGGGCCCCTGAAGCTTTCTTT. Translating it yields CASSLGAPEAFF.

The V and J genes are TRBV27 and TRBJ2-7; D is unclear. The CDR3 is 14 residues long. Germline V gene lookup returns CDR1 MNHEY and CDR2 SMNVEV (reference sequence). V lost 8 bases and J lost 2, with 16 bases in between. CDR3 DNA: TGTGCCAGCGGGTTCCTGGGCGGAACCTACGAGCAGTACTTC. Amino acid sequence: CASGFLGGTYEQYF.

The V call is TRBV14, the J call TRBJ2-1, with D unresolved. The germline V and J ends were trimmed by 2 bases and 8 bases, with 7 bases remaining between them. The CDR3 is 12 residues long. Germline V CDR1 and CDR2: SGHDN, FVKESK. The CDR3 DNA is TGTGCCAGCAGCCAATACGGCGATGAGCAGTTCTTC. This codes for CASSQYGDEQFF.